This TCR beta chain was obtained from a study of metastatic and nonmetastatic thyroid tumors. Looking at the study overall: Repertoire data that came from the blood and tumor or nodule tissue of malignant and benign thyroid patients were compared.

Patients were all untreated before their thyroid surgery. Authors' data handling: Researchers built a distant-metastasis classifier for papillary thyroid cancer that drew on CDR3 differences across clinicopathological groups. Using MiXCR, TCRdb re-called clones from the PCR reads. TCRdb's processing, not the authors', yielded these V and J calls. Of about 20,000 clones detected, approximately 10% appear once; the ten largest clones hold around 7.3%. Germline trimming cut 7 bases from V and 3 bases from J; bases unmatched to any gene: 6. The CDR3 spans 15 residues. CDR1 is MNHNS and CDR2 is SASEGT in the germline V gene.

The chain employs TRBV6-1 and TRBJ2-3, with 11 positions matching TRBD1. The sequence was obtained from a female donor with papillary thyroid cancer or a benign thyroid nodule (not recorded which). Some clones in this sample may be carry-over from other donors' samples. Specimen: blood. CDR3 sequence: CASTSGQGATDTQYF. The CDR3 DNA is TGTGCCAGCACCTCAGGACAGGGGGCAACAGATACGCAGTATTTT.